One TCR beta chain is described in this entry. The antigen remains unidentified. Within the ViraFEST assay, antigen-specific CD4+ T cells underwent expansion with viral peptide pools prior to sequencing. Isolation of CD4+ T cells took place after approximately 10 days of culture. The participants, recipients of two vaccine doses, got either BNT162b2 or mRNA-1273. PBMC were cultured at under 2.5 million per well with about 9 IU/ml IL-2 and about 9.5 ug/ml peptides. The sample comes from a study of vaccination effects on CD4 cells after COVID-19. General observations from the study: There were few convalescent patients in the study and no early post-infection timepoints. The study found that only 1 of 255 vaccine-induced clones from healthy vaccinees cross-reacted with common cold coronaviruses. Marked clonal contraction was seen late after vaccination (in both infection- and vaccine-induced clones).

The CDR3 covers 14 residues. Unmatched junction bases numbered 10, after V lost 3 bases and J lost 10 bases. Germline CDR1 and CDR2: SQVTM and ANQGSEA. The method was immunoSEQ multiplex PCR; TCRdb's version includes in-frame clones alone and lacks a portion of them. The sample gives about 15,000 clones, roughly 70% of which show up once; roughly 20% is in the top ten. The chain recombines TRBV29-1 with TRBJ2-2; 8 nucleotides align to TRBD1. This TCR was sampled from a human donor who received a COVID-19 vaccine. The source was CD4+ T cells from PBMCs cultured with HCoV-NL63 spike peptides, collected after COVID-19 vaccination. The DNA for the CDR3 is TGCAGCGTTGACCCGACAGGGGCCCTTGAGGAGCTGTTTTTT. Amino acids: CSVDPTGALEELFF.